This T cell receptor beta chain comes out of a study of neurological immune-mediated disorders. Whole-study results and caveats: None of the CDR3 amino acid sequences of expanded clones recurred across subjects, suggesting private repertoires in all groups.

This clonotype was counted many times. The antigen remains undetermined. TCRdb re-called the 5' RACE reads with MiXCR, one entry per CDR3 protein. Here the sample spans approximately 50,000 distinct CDR3 sequences, 9% to 12% being singletons. There are 16 residues in the CDR3. V trimming: 7 bases; J trimming: 3 bases; junction bases outside the gene matches: 11. The receptor was derived from a man between 70 and 80 years old with HTLV-1-associated myelopathy (HAM/TSP). Sequenced: PBMCs. The chain links TRBV12-3 or TRBV12-4 to TRBJ2-7; 11 bases map to TRBD2. In DNA form, the CDR3 reads TGTGCCAGCACCCCCCGAATAGCGGGAGGGTTCTACGAGCAGTACTTC. This codes for CASTPRIAGGFYEQYF.